This T cell receptor beta chain was identified in a study of blood T cells in healthy people across ages. With a J-beta primer mix and a sample-barcoded 5' primer, a second PCR ran roughly 6 to 12 cycles. TCRdb re-called the 5' RACE reads with MiXCR, one entry per CDR3 protein. In the table there are more than 900,000 distinct CDR3 sequences, 25% to 30% of which are singletons. A minimum of 6 micrograms of total RNA was extracted per sample. Study outcomes and limitations: Getting older went along with TCR beta diversity per million T cells dropping roughly linearly.

Turning to this clonotype: No antigen is known for it.

Germline V gene sequence: CDR1 SGHRS, CDR2 YFSETQ. The CDR3 spans 13 residues. V lost 1 base to trimming and J lost 1 base, with 5 bases between them. The data also belong to a second study, concerning T cells of mothers and their children.

The chain is built from TRBV5-1 and TRBJ1-2; no clear D gene. The TCR comes from a woman between 40 and 50 years old in good health. The sequencing sample was made of blood. In DNA form, the CDR3 reads TGCGCCAGCAGCTTGAGCAATAACTATGGCTACACCTTC. Its translation: CASSLSNNYGYTF.